What follows are 6 T cell receptor beta chains derived from one specimen sequenced in a study of T cell clonality in common variable immunodeficiency. These receptors lack a known antigen. Sequenced by immunoSEQ multiplex PCR; TCRdb stores in-frame clones only, minus some. Listed for the sample are 25,000 to 35,000 clones, none seen a single time. Whole-study results and caveats: Reportedly, TCR beta sequences from common variable immunodeficiency showed fewer deletions and N-nucleotide insertions.

Sequences were obtained from peripheral blood mononuclear cells. The receptor source for this set is a human donor with common variable immunodeficiency.

In this sample, this clone is medium-sized. Read data end 3 residues before the CDR3 end; the end is taken from the germline J gene. The chain joins TRBV5-6 to TRBJ2-5, with a possible D match to TRBD2 (6 bases). CDR3 length: 15 amino acids. Germline V gene sequence: CDR1 SGHDT, CDR2 YYEEEE. The ends were cut back, 0 bases at V and 5 bases at J, with 14 bases in the middle. The CDR3 spells CASSLVAAVGETQYF. The covered CDR3 bases are TGTGCCAGCAGCTTGGTAGCGGCGGTCGGGGAGACC.

As for this clone: The read finishes 3 residues shy of the CDR3 end, and the germline J gene is used to complete it. The chain joins TRBV19 to TRBJ1-5; TRBD1 agrees at 9 bases. The V gene end was trimmed by 8 bases and the J gene end by 5 bases; junction bases not matched to a gene: 10. This CDR3 has 15 amino acids. Germline assignment: CDR1 LNHDA and CDR2 SQIVND (reference sequence). Here the CDR3 reads CASRPLDRGDQPQHF. CDR3 DNA, as far as it was read: TGTGCCAGTCGACCCCTCGACAGGGGGGATCAGCCC.

There are many counts of this clone. Sequencing ends 3 residues short of the CDR3 end; the germline J gene provides the rest. V and J are TRBV30 and TRBJ2-1; no firm D call. The V end lost 4 bases, the J end lost 2 bases, and 9 bases lay between the germline ends. This CDR3 has 13 residues. Germline values: CDR1 GTSNPN, CDR2 SVGIG (reference sequence). The CDR3 sequence: CAWTGGPYNEQFF. CDR3 DNA (partial): TGTGCCTGGACAGGTGGGCCCTACAATGAG.

Ten or more counts support this clone. The read gets to within 3 residues of the CDR3 end, and the germline J gene fills in the rest. V gene TRBV20-1 combines with J gene TRBJ2-1; 9 nucleotides agree with TRBD2. V trimming: 6 bases; J trimming: 6 bases; junction bases outside the gene matches: 9. Per the germline V gene, CDR1 is DFQATT and CDR2 is SNEGSKA (reference sequence). The CDR3 contains 14 residues. CDR3 protein: CSAASSGESNEQFF. The sequenced CDR3 bases are TGCAGTGCAGCCTCTAGCGGGGAGAGCAATGAG.

Worth noting for this clone: The sequenced fragment ends 3 residues before the CDR3 boundary, so the rest is inferred from the germline J gene. This chain connects TRBV20-1 to TRBJ2-5; a possible D gene is TRBD2 (7 bases). The CDR3 sequence is 14 residues long. Trimming left V 5 bases short and J 5 bases short, with 18 bases between. Germline loops: CDR1 DFQATT, CDR2 SNEGSKA (reference sequence). Incomplete CDR3 DNA: TGCAGTGCTGGCAAGGGGGGGGCCGGGGAGACC. Translating it yields CSAGKGGAGET. The CDR3, in full, reads CSAGKGGAGETQYF.

This clone appeared a few times. The sequenced fragment ends 3 residues before the CDR3 boundary, so the rest is inferred from the germline J gene. The chain couples TRBV2 to TRBJ2-7; TRBD1 agrees at 9 bases. CDR1 and CDR2 from the germline V gene are SNHLY and FYNNEI. This CDR3 has 14 amino acids. The V segment lost 6 bases and the J segment 5 bases; nucleotides outside the gene matches: 8. The CDR3 protein is CASRAGTGSHEQYF. CDR3 DNA, as far as it was read: TGTGCCAGCAGGGCCGGGACAGGGAGCCACGAG.